The present entry profiles one TCR beta chain with its context. Its antigen is still unknown. The source of the sample is a study of long-term antiretroviral therapy in people with HIV. General study points: Pre-ART clonal expansion yielded clones that dominated the repertoire at all time points. Gathering of blood took place between the mid-2000s and the late 2010s, possibly under older ART regimens.

This CDR3 contains 11 residues. V was cut by 3 bases and J by 0 bases, with 1 base left in between. Germline V gives CDR1 SGHDT, CDR2 YYEEEE. For each donor, at least one pre-ART and at least two post-ART PBMC samples were available. Specimens retained about 0.9-11 million cryopreserved PBMC preceding DNA extraction. They ran version v3.0 of the immunoSEQ assay at survey level. Produced via immunoSEQ multiplex PCR; TCRdb's table is partial and in-frame only. The sample holds over 25,000 clones, approximately 90% seen once. This chain joins TRBV5-6 and TRBJ2-7, with unresolved D. Sequences were derived from unsorted PBMCs, sampled 3.2 years before starting antiretroviral therapy. This sequence was found in a man in his forties or fifties with HIV. The CDR3 DNA reads as TGTGCCAGCAGCTACTCCTACGAGCAGTACTTC. Residues: CASSYSYEQYF.